This TCR beta chain derives from a study of blood T cell repertoires in COVID-19. Across the study: Acute and convalescent COVID-19 samples came from the United States, Italy and Spain. Nucleic acid was either cDNA or gDNA, and it came from T cells, B-cell-depleted T cells, or PBMCs.

Unmatched junction bases numbered 7, after V lost 7 bases and J lost 1 base. Per germline, CDR1 LNHDA and CDR2 SQIVND (reference sequence). The CDR3 has 16 amino acids. As processed by the authors: Estimation of nucleated cell counts relied on the amplification of reference gene primers. Profiling relied on immunoSEQ multiplex PCR, and the TCRdb table lists in-frame clones only, not all of them. D and trimming come from the DNA, and the V and J calls and clone size come from that table. The table lists about 69,000 clones, 85% of them singletons. The material sequenced was peripheral blood. The clonotype comes from a man older than 75 with acute or convalescent COVID-19. The gene calls are TRBV19 and TRBJ1-1; 12 bases match TRBD1. The CDR3 nucleotides are TGTGCCAGTAATTACCGGGACAGGGGGCCGAACACTGAAGCTTTCTTT. Its protein is CASNYRDRGPNTEAFF. Using reference TRBV19 and TRBJ1-1 for the parts outside the CDR3, the full variable domain is DGGITQSPKYLFRKEGQNVTLSCEQNLNHDAMYWYRQDPGQGLRLIYYSQIVNDFQKGDIAEGYSVSREKKESFPLTVTSAQKNPTAFYLCASNYRDRGPNTEAFFGQGTRLTVV.